This is a list of T cell receptor beta chains from one sample in a study of blood T cell repertoires in COVID-19. Some clones are missing from TCRdb's copy, which holds only in-frame ones; the method was immunoSEQ multiplex PCR. The sample holds under 250,000 clones, more than 70% seen once. What was sequenced was peripheral blood. These receptors were collected from a man older than 75 with acute or convalescent COVID-19. CDR3s include the opening cysteine and the closing phenylalanine or tryptophan. The D gene is left open where the match is weak. A row's size may be missing; if present it is once, few, many or a size class.

J gene,V gene,D gene,clone size,CDR3 DNA,CDR3 protein
TRBJ2-2,TRBV27,TRBD1,-,TGTGCCAGCAGTCTCCCCCCGGACAGGCCAGCGAACACCGGGGAGCTGTTTTTT,CASSLPPDRPANTGELFF
TRBJ1-6,TRBV1,-,-,TGCACCAGCAGAACAGGAACTACCCATTCACCCCTCCACTTT,CTSRTGTTHSPLHF
TRBJ1-6,TRBV7-9,-,-,TGTGCCAGCAGCTCCAGGGTTGGCTATAATTCACCCCTCCACTTT,CASSSRVGYNSPLHF
TRBJ2-5,TRBV7-3,TRBD2,-,TGTGCCAGCAGCCCGCTCGGGAGGGCCGAGACCCAGTACTTC,CASSPLGRAETQYF
TRBJ1-6,TRBV19,TRBD1,-,TGTGCCAGTAGTCCCGGGACAGGGCCCTCACCCCTCCACTTT,CASSPGTGPSPLHF
TRBJ2-5,TRBV3-1/TRBV3-2,-,once,TGTGCCAGCAGCTCAGGGTCGGGCGTCCAAGAGACCCAGTACTTC,CASSSGSGVQETQYF
TRBJ2-2,TRBV19,-,-,TGTGCCAGTTCCCCGGGGTACATCGGGGAGCTGTTTTTT,CASSPGYIGELFF
TRBJ2-2,TRBV5-1,TRBD2,-,TGCGCCAGCAGCCCGGACAGTAGCGGGAGCACCGGGGAGCTGTTTTTT,CASSPDSSGSTGELFF
TRBJ2-3,TRBV18,TRBD2,-,TGTGCCAGCTCATTCGCCGGACTAGAGGGCACAGATACGCAGTATTTT,CASSFAGLEGTDTQYF
TRBJ2-5,TRBV5-1,TRBD1,-,TGCGCCAGCGAAACCGGGACAGGGAAAGAGACCCAGTACTTC,CASETGTGKETQYF
TRBJ1-6,TRBV5-1,TRBD1,-,TGCGCCAGCAGCACGCTCGGGACAGGGGGTGGTTATTCACCCCTCCACTTT,CASSTLGTGGGYSPLHF
TRBJ2-7,TRBV28,-,-,TGTGCCAGCAGCCCGAGGGACATCGTCTACGAGCAGTACTTC,CASSPRDIVYEQYF
TRBJ2-7,TRBV18,TRBD2,-,TGTGCCAGCTCTCAGACTAGCGGGAGTTCCCACGAGCAGTACTTC,CASSQTSGSSHEQYF